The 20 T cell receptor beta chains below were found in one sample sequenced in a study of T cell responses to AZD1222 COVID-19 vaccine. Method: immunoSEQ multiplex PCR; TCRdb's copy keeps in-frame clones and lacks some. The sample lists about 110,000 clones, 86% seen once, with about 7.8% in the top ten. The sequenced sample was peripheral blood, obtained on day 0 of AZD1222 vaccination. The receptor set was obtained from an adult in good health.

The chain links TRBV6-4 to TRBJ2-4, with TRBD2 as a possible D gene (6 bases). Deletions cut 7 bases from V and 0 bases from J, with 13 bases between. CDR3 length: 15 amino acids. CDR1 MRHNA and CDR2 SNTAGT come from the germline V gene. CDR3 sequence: CASMEGHLAKNIQYF. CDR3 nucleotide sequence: TGTGCCAGCATGGAGGGCCATCTAGCCAAAAACATTCAGTACTTC.

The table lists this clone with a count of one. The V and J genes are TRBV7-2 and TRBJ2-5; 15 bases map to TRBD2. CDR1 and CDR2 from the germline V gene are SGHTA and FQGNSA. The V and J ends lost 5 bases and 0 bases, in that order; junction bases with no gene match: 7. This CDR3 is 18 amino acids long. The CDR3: CASSQAGTSGGYQETQYF. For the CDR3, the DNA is TGTGCCAGCAGCCAGGCGGGGACTAGCGGGGGGTACCAAGAGACCCAGTACTTC.

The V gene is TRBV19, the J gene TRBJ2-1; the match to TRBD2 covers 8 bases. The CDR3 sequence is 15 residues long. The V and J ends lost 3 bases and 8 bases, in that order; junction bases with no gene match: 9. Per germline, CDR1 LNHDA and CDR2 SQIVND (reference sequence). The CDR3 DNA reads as TGTGCCAGTAGTATCCCAGCGGGAGAGGGTGATGAGCAGTTCTTC. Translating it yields CASSIPAGEGDEQFF.

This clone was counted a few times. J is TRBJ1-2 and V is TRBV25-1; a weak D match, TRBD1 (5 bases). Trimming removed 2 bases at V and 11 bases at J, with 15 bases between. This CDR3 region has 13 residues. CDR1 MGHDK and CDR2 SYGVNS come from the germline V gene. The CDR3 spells CASSELGPGEYTF. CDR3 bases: TGTGCCAGCAGTGAACTGGGGCCCGGAGAATACACCTTC.

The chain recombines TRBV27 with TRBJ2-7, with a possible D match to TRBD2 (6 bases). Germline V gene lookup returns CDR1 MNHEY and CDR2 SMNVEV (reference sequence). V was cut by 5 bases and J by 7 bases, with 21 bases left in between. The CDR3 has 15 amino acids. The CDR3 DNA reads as TGTGCCAGCAGTGCCCGGGAGTTTTGGTTGAGGGAGCAGTACTTC. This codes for CASSAREFWLREQYF.

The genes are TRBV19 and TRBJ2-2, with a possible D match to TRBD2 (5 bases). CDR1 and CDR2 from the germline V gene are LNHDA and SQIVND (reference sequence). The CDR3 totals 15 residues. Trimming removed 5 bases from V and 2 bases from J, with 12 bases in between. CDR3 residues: CASSLRGTNTGELFF. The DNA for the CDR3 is TGTGCCAGTAGTCTCCGGGGAACCAACACCGGGGAGCTGTTTTTT.

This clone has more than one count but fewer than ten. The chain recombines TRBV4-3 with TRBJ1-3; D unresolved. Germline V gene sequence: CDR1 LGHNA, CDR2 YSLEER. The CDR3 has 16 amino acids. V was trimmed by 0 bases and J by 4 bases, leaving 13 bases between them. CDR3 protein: CASSQDNSGGGNTIYF. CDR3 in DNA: TGCGCCAGCAGCCAAGATAACTCGGGCGGGGGAAACACCATATATTTT.

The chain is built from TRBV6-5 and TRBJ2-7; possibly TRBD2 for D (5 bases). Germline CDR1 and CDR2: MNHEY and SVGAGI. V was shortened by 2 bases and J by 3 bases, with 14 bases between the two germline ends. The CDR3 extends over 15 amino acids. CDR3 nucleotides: TGTGCCAGCAGTTACCCCGGGGTCGCGCGCTACGAGCAGTACTTC. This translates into CASSYPGVARYEQYF.

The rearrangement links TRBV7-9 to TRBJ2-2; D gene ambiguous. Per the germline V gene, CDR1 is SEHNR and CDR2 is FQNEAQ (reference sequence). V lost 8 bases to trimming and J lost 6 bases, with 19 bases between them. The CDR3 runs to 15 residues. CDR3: CASSLAIPPPGELFF. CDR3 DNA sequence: TGTGCCAGCTCCCTGGCTATCCCGCCCCCCGGGGAGCTGTTTTTT.

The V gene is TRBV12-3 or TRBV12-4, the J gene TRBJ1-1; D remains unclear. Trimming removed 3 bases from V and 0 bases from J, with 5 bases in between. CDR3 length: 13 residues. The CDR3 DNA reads TGTGCCAGCAGTTTGGAGATGAACACTGAAGCTTTCTTT. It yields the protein CASSLEMNTEAFF.

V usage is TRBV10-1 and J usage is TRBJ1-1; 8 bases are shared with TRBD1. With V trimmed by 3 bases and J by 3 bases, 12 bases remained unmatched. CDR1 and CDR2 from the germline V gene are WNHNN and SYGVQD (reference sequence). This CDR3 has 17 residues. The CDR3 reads CASSDYGQGKRDTEAFF. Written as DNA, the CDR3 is TGCGCCAGCAGTGATTACGGACAGGGCAAGAGGGACACTGAAGCTTTCTTT.

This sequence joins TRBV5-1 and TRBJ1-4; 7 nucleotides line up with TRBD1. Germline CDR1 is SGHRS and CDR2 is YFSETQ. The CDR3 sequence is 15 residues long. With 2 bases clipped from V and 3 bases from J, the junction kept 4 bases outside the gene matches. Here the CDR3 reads CASSFTGDPNEKLFF. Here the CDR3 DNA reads TGCGCCAGCAGCTTCACAGGGGACCCTAATGAAAAACTGTTTTTT.

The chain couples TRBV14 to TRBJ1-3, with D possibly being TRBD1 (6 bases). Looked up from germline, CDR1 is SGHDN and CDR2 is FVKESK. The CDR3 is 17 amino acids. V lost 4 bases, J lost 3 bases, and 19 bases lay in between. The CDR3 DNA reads TGTGCCAGCAGCCCACGACAGGAGAGGCTTTTTGGAAACACCATATATTTT. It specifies CASSPRQERLFGNTIYF.

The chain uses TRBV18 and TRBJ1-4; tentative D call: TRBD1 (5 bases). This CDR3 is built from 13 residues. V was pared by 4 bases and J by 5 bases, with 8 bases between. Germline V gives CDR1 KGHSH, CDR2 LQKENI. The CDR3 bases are TGTGCCAGCTCACAGGGGAGGAATGAAAAACTGTTTTTT. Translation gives CASSQGRNEKLFF.

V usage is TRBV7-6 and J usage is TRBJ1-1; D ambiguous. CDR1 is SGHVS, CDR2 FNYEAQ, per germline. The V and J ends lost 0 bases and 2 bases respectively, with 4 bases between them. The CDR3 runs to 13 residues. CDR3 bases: TGTGCCAGCAGCTTAGCGGAAAACACTGAAGCTTTCTTT. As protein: CASSLAENTEAFF.

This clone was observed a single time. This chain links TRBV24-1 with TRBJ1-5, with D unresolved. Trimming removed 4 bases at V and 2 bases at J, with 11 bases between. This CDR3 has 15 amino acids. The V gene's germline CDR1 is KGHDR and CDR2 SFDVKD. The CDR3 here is CATSDHAGCNQPQHF. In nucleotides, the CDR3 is TGTGCCACCAGTGACCATGCGGGGTGCAATCAGCCCCAGCATTTT.

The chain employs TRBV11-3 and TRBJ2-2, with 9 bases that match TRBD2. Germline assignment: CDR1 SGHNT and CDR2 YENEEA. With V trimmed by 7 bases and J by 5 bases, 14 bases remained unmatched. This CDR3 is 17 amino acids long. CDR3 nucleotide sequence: TGTGCCAGCATCTGGGGAATAGCGGGAGTCGGGACCGGGGAGCTGTTTTTT. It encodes CASIWGIAGVGTGELFF.

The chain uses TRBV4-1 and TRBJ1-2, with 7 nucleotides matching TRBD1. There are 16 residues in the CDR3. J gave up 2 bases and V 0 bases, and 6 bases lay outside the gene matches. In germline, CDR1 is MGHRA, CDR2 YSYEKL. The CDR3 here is CASSQESATGNYGYTF. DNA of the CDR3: TGCGCCAGCAGCCAAGAATCAGCGACAGGGAACTATGGCTACACCTTC.

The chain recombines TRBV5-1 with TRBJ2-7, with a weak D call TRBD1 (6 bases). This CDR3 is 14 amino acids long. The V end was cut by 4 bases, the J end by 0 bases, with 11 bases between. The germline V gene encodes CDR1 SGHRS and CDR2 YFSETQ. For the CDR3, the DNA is TGCGCCAGCAGCCCCCGGGACATCTCCTACGAGCAGTACTTC. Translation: CASSPRDISYEQYF.

DNA for the CDR3: TGCGCCAGCAGCCAAGATCGGAGGACCCCCCCCGGGGAGCTGTTTTTT. Its translation is CASSQDRRTPPGELFF. The chain links TRBV4-1 to TRBJ2-2; D may be TRBD2 (5 bases). There are 16 residues in the CDR3. Germline V lookup: CDR1 MGHRA, CDR2 YSYEKL. V gave up 0 bases and J gave up 6 bases, with 14 bases separating them.